The 13 T cell receptor beta chains presented below share a single source sample, sequenced in a study of T-cell memory formation after mild COVID-19. MiXCR, run by TCRdb on the 5' RACE reads, gives a single entry per CDR3 protein. The sample holds around 100,000 distinct CDR3 sequences, approximately 21% seen once. The sequenced sample was PBMCs or a T cell subset sorted from them (not recorded which). The receptors originated from a man between 18 and 35 years old who had mild COVID-19 (a few samples of this study predate the infection). Cell type and time point are not known.

V usage is TRBV4-1 and J usage is TRBJ1-2; TRBD1 matches at 8 bases. The CDR3 consists of 14 residues. CDR1 MGHRA and CDR2 YSYEKL come from the germline V gene. The V gene end was trimmed by 1 base and the J gene end by 6 bases; junction bases not matched to a gene: 4. The CDR3 region has the DNA TGCGCCAGCAGCCAAGGCGACAGGGGCAATGGCTACACCTTC. Its protein product is CASSQGDRGNGYTF.

The chain is built from TRBV9 and TRBJ2-2; 8 bases fit TRBD1. CDR1 and CDR2 from the germline V gene are SGDLS and YYNGEE. V lost 0 bases to trimming and J lost 0 bases; unmatched junction nucleotides: 4. The CDR3 loop spans 17 amino acids. The CDR3 reads CASSVEGQESNTGELFF. CDR3 bases: TGTGCCAGCAGCGTAGAGGGACAGGAGTCGAACACCGGGGAGCTGTTTTTT.

The chain employs TRBV7-9 and TRBJ2-3; no firm D call. This CDR3 has 15 amino acids. The germline V gene encodes CDR1 SEHNR and CDR2 FQNEAQ (reference sequence). Between the trimmed V and J ends, which lost 1 base and 6 bases, there was a span of 14 bases. CDR3 protein: CASSLVRQIPDTQYF. The CDR3 nucleotides read TGTGCCAGCAGCTTAGTGAGGCAGATCCCCGATACGCAGTATTTT. Based on the CDR3 plus reference TRBV7-9 and TRBJ2-3, the full variable domain is DTGVSQNPRHKITKRGQNVTFRCDPISEHNRLYWYRQTLGQGPEFLTYFQNEAQLEKSRLLSDRFSAERPKGSFSTLEIQRTEQGDSAMYLCASSLVRQIPDTQYFGPGTRLTVL.

This clonotype was seen a handful of times. The CDR3 reads CSVGRGNEQYV. The CDR3 DNA sequence: TGCAGCGTTGGTAGAGGGAACGAGCAGTACGTC. The V call is TRBV29-1, the J call TRBJ2-7, with a weak D call TRBD2 (5 bases). This CDR3 region has 11 residues. The V end was cut by 4 bases, the J end by 5 bases, with 9 bases between. Germline CDR1 reads SQVTM; CDR2 reads ANQGSEA.

V is TRBV7-6 and J is TRBJ1-3; the D is unclear. The V and J ends lost 1 base and 4 bases respectively, with 2 bases between them. The CDR3 length is 12 residues. Germline V gene lookup returns CDR1 SGHVS and CDR2 FNYEAQ. The CDR3 coding sequence is TGTGCCAGCAGCTTAGTGGGAAACACCATATATTTT. This encodes CASSLVGNTIYF. Drawing the rest from reference TRBV7-6 and TRBJ1-3, the complete variable domain is GAGVSQSPRYKVTKRGQDVALRCDPISGHVSLYWYRQALGQGPEFLTYFNYEAQQDKSGLPNDRFSAERPEGSISTLTIQRTEQRDSAMYRCASSLVGNTIYFGEGSWLTVV.

The CDR3 DNA reads as TGTGCCAGCAGTCTCGACAGGGGCCCCAACACTGAAGCTTTCTTT. Amino acid sequence: CASSLDRGPNTEAFF. J is TRBJ1-1 and V is TRBV27, with 8 bases matching TRBD1. This CDR3 has 15 amino acids. From germline, CDR1 is MNHEY and CDR2 SMNVEV (reference sequence). Germline trimming cut 5 bases from V and 2 bases from J; bases unmatched to any gene: 7.

This clonotype has a handful of counts. The chain has TRBV4-1 and TRBJ2-7, with a weak D call TRBD2 (5 bases). The CDR3 totals 16 residues. V lost 0 bases and J 4 bases, leaving 16 bases between the germline ends. Germline V gene lookup returns CDR1 MGHRA and CDR2 YSYEKL. CDR3: CASSQEGEGLTYEQYF. The CDR3 DNA sequence: TGCGCCAGCAGCCAAGAAGGCGAGGGTTTGACATACGAGCAGTACTTC.

The rearrangement joins TRBV5-1 to TRBJ1-1; 8 nucleotides line up with TRBD1. V was pared by 7 bases and J by 5 bases, with 10 bases of the junction left unmatched. The CDR3 runs 14 residues. CDR1 is SGHRS and CDR2 is YFSETQ in the germline V gene. CDR3 protein: CASGTLGQETEAFF. CDR3 DNA: TGCGCCAGCGGTACCCTGGGACAGGAGACTGAAGCTTTCTTT.

This clonotype was counted a few times. This sequence joins TRBV29-1 and TRBJ2-1; possibly TRBD1 for D (5 bases). The V and J ends lost 7 bases and 0 bases respectively, with 10 bases between them. This CDR3 comprises 13 residues. CDR1 is SQVTM, CDR2 ANQGSEA, per germline. CDR3 coding DNA: TGCAGCGCCCGGACACCCTCCTACAATGAGCAGTTCTTC. Amino acids: CSARTPSYNEQFF.

This clonotype was counted only a few times. The V and J genes are TRBV7-2 and TRBJ2-4; 8 bases map to TRBD2. The trim removed 5 bases at V and 3 bases at J, leaving 12 bases unmatched. Germline V CDR1 and CDR2: SGHTA, FQGNSA. CDR3 length: 17 residues. CDR3 bases: TGTGCCAGCAGCCCCTCGGGGGGGAGGTTTGACAAAAACATTCAGTACTTC. Translated: CASSPSGGRFDKNIQYF.

The rearrangement links TRBV13 to TRBJ1-1; D is undetermined. Per the germline V gene, CDR1 is PRHDT and CDR2 is FYEKMQ (reference sequence). V was trimmed by 5 bases and J by 7 bases, leaving 11 bases between them. The CDR3 extends over 12 amino acids. The CDR3 DNA reads TGTGCCAGCAGCGAGGTAGGGTTTGAAGCTTTCTTT. It encodes CASSEVGFEAFF.

V gene TRBV4-3 combines with J gene TRBJ2-1; 9 bases agree with TRBD2. The CDR3 runs 17 residues. Per the germline V gene, CDR1 is LGHNA and CDR2 is YSLEER. After removal of 0 bases from V and 8 bases from J, the junction contained 11 bases not matched to a gene. In DNA form, the CDR3 reads TGCGCCAGCAGCCAAGATGCCCCTGGCGGGGGGGTCTATGAGCAGTTCTTC. This gives the protein CASSQDAPGGGVYEQFF.

The chain employs TRBV29-1 and TRBJ1-1; D call uncertain. There are 11 residues in the CDR3. V gave up 3 bases and J gave up 8 bases, with 10 bases separating them. The germline V gene encodes CDR1 SQVTM and CDR2 ANQGSEA. The CDR3 region is CSVDEGPEAFF. In DNA form, the CDR3 reads TGCAGCGTTGACGAGGGCCCCGAAGCTTTCTTT.